The 29 T cell receptor beta chains reported below all come from one sample, sequenced in a study of T-cell memory formation after mild COVID-19. One entry per CDR3 protein results from TCRdb running MiXCR on the 5' RACE reads. The sample yields fewer than 150,000 distinct CDR3 sequences, 13% to 15% seen once. What was sequenced was PBMCs or a T cell subset sorted from them (not recorded which). These receptors were obtained from an adult woman who had mild COVID-19 (a few samples of this study predate the infection). Cell type and time point are not known.

This clonotype was seen a handful of times. Here the CDR3 DNA reads TGTGCCAGCAGCCTAGGGGAAACGGGAGCTGGGGCAGATACGCAGTATTTT. Amino acids: CASSLGETGAGADTQYF. V and J are TRBV7-9 and TRBJ2-3; D may be TRBD2 (6 bases). Germline CDR1 and CDR2: SEHNR and FQNEAQ (reference sequence). Trimming removed 5 bases from V and 4 bases from J, with 22 bases in between. CDR3 length: 17 amino acids.

V gene TRBV7-9 combines with J gene TRBJ2-7; D uncertain. The germline gives CDR1 SEHNR, CDR2 FQNEAQ (reference sequence). V was trimmed by 5 bases and J by 2 bases, leaving 10 bases between them. The length of the CDR3 is 13 residues. CDR3 sequence reads: CASSPLVPYEQYF. In DNA form, the CDR3 reads TGTGCCAGCAGCCCATTGGTACCCTACGAGCAGTACTTC.

The rearrangement links TRBV5-1 to TRBJ2-1, with 14 bases matching TRBD2. The CDR3 contains 18 residues. The germline CDR1 and CDR2 sequences are SGHRS and YFSETQ. V was clipped by 3 bases and J by 1 base; unmatched bases: 6. CDR3 amino acids: CASSSGTSGRLSYNEQFF. DNA for the CDR3: TGCGCCAGCAGCTCCGGGACTAGCGGGAGACTATCCTACAATGAGCAGTTCTTC.

This clonotype turned up a few times. V gene TRBV9 combines with J gene TRBJ2-1; D unclear. V was cut by 0 bases and J by 1 base, with 8 bases left in between. The germline V gene encodes CDR1 SGDLS and CDR2 YYNGEE. The CDR3 totals 15 residues. The DNA of the CDR3 is TGTGCCAGCAGCGTAGCGGCTGATTCCTACAATGAGCAGTTCTTC. Translation: CASSVAADSYNEQFF.

This clonotype has more than one count but fewer than ten. V and J are TRBV12-3 or TRBV12-4 and TRBJ1-1, with a weak D call TRBD1 (5 bases). Trimming cost V 5 bases and J 2 bases, with 15 bases left between them. This CDR3 is 15 amino acids long. CDR3 DNA: TGTGCCAGCAGTCCGGTGACAGCTTCAAACACTGAAGCTTTCTTT. This sequence encodes CASSPVTASNTEAFF.

Worth noting for this clonotype: The final CDR3 position lacks the conserved phenylalanine or tryptophan, pointing to a likely read error. The rearrangement links TRBV7-4 to TRBJ2-3; D remains unclear. Trimming shortened V by 8 bases and J by 1 base, and 10 bases separated the two germline ends. From germline, CDR1 is SGHVT and CDR2 SQSDAQ. CDR3 length equals 13 residues. The CDR3 DNA sequence: TGTGCCAGCTCGGAACATCGCACAGATACGCAGTATTTA. It is translated as CASSEHRTDTQYL.

The chain employs TRBV6-1 and TRBJ1-5; D gene unclear. Trimming removed 3 bases at V and 0 bases at J, with 12 bases between. The CDR3 has 16 residues. Germline V gene sequence: CDR1 MNHNS, CDR2 SASEGT. The CDR3 DNA reads TGTGCCAGCAGTGAGAATCGGTACTATAGCAATCAGCCCCAGCATTTT. Protein product: CASSENRYYSNQPQHF.

The V gene is TRBV28, the J gene TRBJ1-1; unclear D gene. CDR3 size: 13 residues. Trimming removed 6 bases from V and 1 base from J, with 9 bases in between. The germline CDR1 and CDR2 sequences are MDHEN and SYDVKM. The CDR3 nucleotides are TGTGCCAGCAGCCCGGGGTGGAACACTGAAGCTTTCTTT. It translates to CASSPGWNTEAFF.

This clonotype was found a few times. The rearrangement links TRBV7-9 to TRBJ2-3; tentative D call: TRBD1 (5 bases). Germline V gene lookup returns CDR1 SEHNR and CDR2 FQNEAQ (reference sequence). CDR3 length: 15 residues. Trimming removed 5 bases from V and 3 bases from J, with 15 bases in between. Written as DNA, the CDR3 is TGTGCCAGCAGCCCTGGGGCTAGTTTGACAGATACGCAGTATTTT. The encoded protein is CASSPGASLTDTQYF.

V is TRBV9 and J is TRBJ2-3, with D possibly matching TRBD2 (6 bases). The germline CDR1 and CDR2 sequences are SGDLS and YYNGEE. Deletions cut 4 bases from V and 2 bases from J, with 17 bases between. The CDR3 loop spans 16 amino acids. CDR3 sequence (DNA): TGTGCCAGCAGCACAAGACTAGAGGCTTTCACAGATACGCAGTATTTT. It encodes CASSTRLEAFTDTQYF.

This chain links TRBV6-6 with TRBJ2-1; D may match TRBD1 or TRBD2 (5 bases each). CDR1 is MNHNY, CDR2 SVGAGI, per germline (reference sequence). This CDR3 comprises 12 residues. V gave up 0 bases and J gave up 8 bases, with 5 bases separating them. The CDR3 reads CASSYSGDEQFF. Here the CDR3 DNA reads TGTGCCAGCAGTTACTCGGGGGATGAGCAGTTCTTC.

The chain uses TRBV7-9 and TRBJ1-5; D may be TRBD1 (5 bases). CDR1 is SEHNR, CDR2 FQNEAQ, per germline (reference sequence). Trimming removed 0 bases at V and 4 bases at J, with 13 bases between. The CDR3 has 16 amino acids. The CDR3 DNA reads TGTGCCAGCAGCTTAGCGAGAGTGACAGATAATCAGCCCCAGCATTTT. This encodes CASSLARVTDNQPQHF.

The chain carries TRBV29-1 and TRBJ1-1, with 8 bases identical to TRBD1. This CDR3 has 14 amino acids. V lost 7 bases, J lost 1 base, and 8 bases stayed unmatched. Germline assignment: CDR1 SQVTM and CDR2 ANQGSEA. This CDR3 reads CSEGTGWGNTEAFF. DNA of the CDR3: TGCAGCGAGGGGACAGGCTGGGGGAACACTGAAGCTTTCTTT.

V gene TRBV21-1 combines with J gene TRBJ1-4; the table's D call of TRBD1 was not tested on the DNA. TRBV21-1 is recorded as a pseudogene. This CDR3 has 11 amino acids. This CDR3 reads CASSKSDRGFF. The CDR3 DNA reads as TGTGCCAGCAGCAAATCGGACAGGGGTTTTTTT.

A few counts support this clonotype. The CDR3 DNA reads TGTGCCAGCAGCCCCCGGGACTACCCCAATGAGCAGTTCTTC. This translates into CASSPRDYPNEQFF. V gene TRBV9 combines with J gene TRBJ2-1, with TRBD2 identical over 7 bases. The CDR3 length is 14 residues. Germline CDR1 SGDLS, CDR2 YYNGEE. The junction had 7 bases not matched to a gene; V was cut back by 4 bases and J by 6 bases.

This clonotype was found a few times. J is TRBJ2-1 and V is TRBV12-3 or TRBV12-4, with 10 bases lining up with TRBD1. The CDR3 is 16 residues long. Trimming at V came to 1 base and at J to 7 bases, leaving 7 bases not matched to a gene. The CDR3 is CASSLVVGGQGNEQFF. CDR3 DNA sequence: TGTGCCAGCAGTTTAGTTGTGGGGGGACAGGGGAATGAGCAGTTCTTC.

This clonotype was seen only a few times. V is TRBV12-3 or TRBV12-4 and J is TRBJ2-3; 9 nucleotides line up with TRBD1. The CDR3 is 15 amino acids. Unmatched junction bases numbered 8, after V lost 8 bases and J lost 2 bases. The CDR3 here is CASGYRGRHTDTQYF. DNA of the CDR3: TGTGCCAGCGGCTACAGGGGGCGCCACACAGATACGCAGTATTTT.

The chain employs TRBV12-5 and TRBJ1-1, with D hard to call. The germline gives CDR1 LGHNT, CDR2 FRNRAP. V lost 3 bases, J lost 0 bases, and 11 bases lay in between. The CDR3 runs to 15 residues. The CDR3 reads CASGLAGLLNTEAFF. The CDR3 DNA reads as TGTGCTAGTGGTTTAGCTGGACTGCTGAACACTGAAGCTTTCTTT.

V usage is TRBV5-4 and J usage is TRBJ2-1, with 12 nucleotides matching TRBD2. CDR1 is SGHNT and CDR2 is YYREEE in the germline V gene (reference sequence). The CDR3 is made up of 16 amino acids. Trimming at V came to 2 bases and at J to 7 bases, leaving 7 bases not matched to a gene. The CDR3 DNA reads TGTGCCAGCAGCTTTGGATTCGGACTAGCGGGGAATGAGCAGTTCTTC. Translating gives CASSFGFGLAGNEQFF. Variable domain in full (rest from reference TRBV5-4 and TRBJ2-1): ETGVTQSPTHLIKTRGQQVTLRCSSQSGHNTVSWYQQALGQGPQFIFQYYREEENGRGNFPPRFSGLQFPNYSSELNVNALELDDSALYLCASSFGFGLAGNEQFFGPGTRLTVL.

The chain combines TRBV7-8 with TRBJ1-5; D is ambiguous. The V gene's germline CDR1 is SGHVS and CDR2 FQNEAQ. Trimming took off 1 base at V and 0 bases at J, with 13 bases between the two ends. This CDR3 is built from 17 residues. CDR3 DNA: TGTGCCAGCAGCTTAGACGGCTTGGAATTTAGCAATCAGCCCCAGCATTTT. Encoded protein: CASSLDGLEFSNQPQHF. The full variable domain, completed using reference TRBV7-8 and TRBJ1-5, is GAGVSQSPRYKVAKRGQDVALRCDPISGHVSLFWYQQALGQGPEFLTYFQNEAQLDKSGLPSDRFFAERPEGSVSTLKIQRTQQEDSAVYLCASSLDGLEFSNQPQHFGDGTRLSIL.

This rearrangement joins TRBV13 to TRBJ2-7, with D perhaps matching TRBD2 (7 bases). Germline CDR1 and CDR2: PRHDT and FYEKMQ (reference sequence). The CDR3 length is 15 residues. Trimming took off 3 bases at V and 0 bases at J, with 12 bases between the two ends. CDR3 nucleotides: TGTGCCAGCAGCTTGGGCGGGGGCCGCTCCTACGAGCAGTACTTC. This gives the protein CASSLGGGRSYEQYF.

This clonotype occurred a few times. This chain joins TRBV5-1 and TRBJ2-7; 12 positions agree with TRBD2. This CDR3 has 16 residues. Germline lookup yields CDR1 SGHRS and CDR2 YFSETQ. V shed 4 bases, J shed 3 bases, and the junction held 8 bases outside the gene matches. In DNA, the CDR3 is TGCGCCAGCAGCCTAACTAGCGGGGGGACAGACTACGAGCAGTACTTC. Protein sequence: CASSLTSGGTDYEQYF. The whole variable domain, filled in from reference TRBV5-1 and TRBJ2-7, reads KAGVTQTPRYLIKTRGQQVTLSCSPISGHRSVSWYQQTPGQGLQFLFEYFSETQRNKGNFPGRFSGRQFSNSRSEMNVSTLELGDSALYLCASSLTSGGTDYEQYFGPGTRLTVT.

This clonotype was seen a few times. The chain recombines TRBV12-3 or TRBV12-4 with TRBJ2-7; no clear D gene. This CDR3 has 13 residues. The V end lost 5 bases, the J end lost 3 bases, and 11 bases lay between the germline ends. CDR3 sequence (DNA): TGTGCCAGCAGTCCCCAAAACAGCTACGAGCAGTACTTC. Residues: CASSPQNSYEQYF.

The J gene is TRBJ1-2, the V gene TRBV4-3; 8 bases are shared with TRBD1. The V gene's germline CDR1 is LGHNA and CDR2 YSLEER. V dropped 4 bases and J dropped 3; count of bases not matched to a gene: 4. The CDR3 consists of 14 residues. CDR3 sequence reads: CASSPSTGDYGYTF. The CDR3 DNA reads TGCGCCAGCAGCCCGTCGACAGGGGACTATGGCTACACCTTC.

The chain employs TRBV20-1 and TRBJ2-3, with D possibly TRBD2 on 7 matching bases. Deletions cut 0 bases from V and 0 bases from J, with 13 bases between. The CDR3 is made up of 16 amino acids. CDR1 is DFQATT, CDR2 SNEGSKA, per germline (reference sequence). The CDR3 is CSARDLGRGSTDTQYF. For the CDR3, the DNA is TGCAGTGCTAGAGATCTGGGGAGGGGGAGCACAGATACGCAGTATTTT.

V gene TRBV5-4 combines with J gene TRBJ1-1; TRBD1 is a possible D gene (5 bases). Per the germline V gene, CDR1 is SGHNT and CDR2 is YYREEE (reference sequence). V shed 2 bases and J shed 6 bases, with 14 bases lying between them. This CDR3 has 14 amino acids. In DNA form, the CDR3 reads TGTGCCAGCAGCTTAGCCGGAGGGGAACCTGAAGCTTTCTTT. Translating it yields CASSLAGGEPEAFF.

The table lists this clonotype with a few counts. The genes are TRBV12-3 or TRBV12-4 and TRBJ1-2; 7 nucleotides agree with TRBD1. V trimming: 6 bases; J trimming: 2 bases; junction bases outside the gene matches: 0. The CDR3 consists of 12 residues. This CDR3 is CASRGGNYGYTF. The CDR3 DNA sequence: TGTGCCAGCAGAGGGGGCAACTATGGCTACACCTTC.

V gene TRBV25-1 combines with J gene TRBJ1-2, with a possible D match to TRBD1 (6 bases). The CDR3 is made up of 14 amino acids. V was trimmed by 4 bases and J by 4 bases, leaving 13 bases between them. The germline gives CDR1 MGHDK, CDR2 SYGVNS. CDR3 DNA: TGTGCCAGCAGTGTAGGGATCAGGGGCTATGGCTACACCTTC. Translation gives CASSVGIRGYGYTF.

This clonotype was detected only a few times. The genes are TRBV7-8 and TRBJ1-5; no clear D. This CDR3 has 16 residues. Trimming pared 5 bases from V and 0 bases from J, leaving 14 bases between. Germline CDR1 reads SGHVS; CDR2 reads FQNEAQ. The CDR3 sequence is CASSLFFADSNQPQHF. The CDR3 nucleotides read TGTGCCAGCAGCCTGTTCTTTGCGGATAGCAATCAGCCCCAGCATTTT. The complete variable domain, with remaining parts taken from reference TRBV7-8 and TRBJ1-5, reads GAGVSQSPRYKVAKRGQDVALRCDPISGHVSLFWYQQALGQGPEFLTYFQNEAQLDKSGLPSDRFFAERPEGSVSTLKIQRTQQEDSAVYLCASSLFFADSNQPQHFGDGTRLSIL.